This TCR beta chain was profiled in a study of cytomegalovirus exposure and HLA in healthy donors. Details on this clone: Its antigen is unknown.

V was shortened by 3 bases and J by 8 bases, with 5 bases between the two germline ends. Germline CDR1 and CDR2: ENHRY and SYGVKD. This CDR3 comprises 12 residues. The PCR ran on 60 Vbeta and 13 Jbeta primers. The protocol was immunoSEQ multiplex PCR, while the TCRdb copy is restricted to in-frame clones and leaves out a portion. The top ten hold roughly 5.2% of the sample, which has about 170,000 clones, 81% seen once. Whole-study results and caveats: Immune exposure data for these donors was limited to CMV serostatus.

The receptor's source is a woman aged 18-35 years in good health and CMV-seropositive. The sample was PBMCs. The chain has TRBV10-3 and TRBJ1-6; D uncertain. CDR3 sequence: CAISDSDSPLHF. The CDR3 DNA reads as TGTGCCATCAGTGACTCAGATTCACCCCTCCACTTT.